These 2 T cell receptor beta chains share one sample of origin, sequenced in a study of T cell responses to AZD1222 COVID-19 vaccine. Only in-frame clones appear in the TCRdb table, and some are missing; sequencing was by immunoSEQ multiplex PCR. The sample lists 180,000 or so clones; approximately 90% were seen once. Sequencing was performed on peripheral blood, taken 28 days after the second AZD1222 dose. The receptor source for this set is an adult who received the AZD1222 COVID-19 vaccine.

V gene TRBV18 combines with J gene TRBJ2-1; D perhaps matches TRBD1 (5 bases). Trimming stripped 5 bases from V and 0 bases from J, with 23 bases between. The CDR3 sequence is 19 residues long. The V gene's germline CDR1 is KGHSH and CDR2 LQKENI. The CDR3 region is CASSNEYGMGLISYNEQFF. As DNA, the CDR3 is TGTGCCAGCTCAAACGAGTATGGTATGGGGCTTATCTCCTACAATGAGCAGTTCTTC.

The V and J genes are TRBV5-6 and TRBJ1-2, with TRBD1 matching over 9 bases. Germline values: CDR1 SGHDT, CDR2 YYEEEE. V shed 3 bases, J shed 4 bases, and the junction held 16 bases outside the gene matches. CDR3 size: 18 residues. This CDR3 is CASSSGRDRALLFYGYTF. DNA for the CDR3: TGTGCCAGCAGCTCCGGACGGGACAGGGCCTTATTATTCTATGGCTACACCTTC.